Sequencing of this TCR beta chain was carried out in a study of T cells in Graves' hyperthyroidism and ophthalmopathy. This CDR3 has 14 amino acids. V lost 4 bases and J 5 bases, leaving 15 bases between the germline ends. Germline V gives CDR1 SGHNT, CDR2 YYREEE (reference sequence). Researchers took RNA transcripts and amplified the TCR beta CDR3 regions from them. The study used the HTBI primer set for a first-round RT-PCR of the TCR CDR3. Each CDR3 protein is one row after TCRdb ran MiXCR on the multiplex PCR reads. The data show 500,000 to 600,000 distinct CDR3 sequences, just over 45% seen once. Whole-study findings and limits: Using 13 V-J features, a model discriminated ophthalmopathy from stable hyperthyroidism. Before onset, by a median of approximately 6.2 months, the model predicted ophthalmopathy.

This clonotype has a count of ten or more. Its antigen is currently unknown. Pregnant or lactating patients were excluded, as were those with uncontrolled infection or other autoimmune disease. V and J are TRBV5-4 and TRBJ1-1, with D perhaps matching TRBD1 (6 bases). The sequence derives from an adult woman with Graves' disease, either hyperthyroidism or ophthalmopathy (not recorded which). The material sequenced was peripheral blood or thyroid tissue (not recorded which). The CDR3: CASSPQGITTEAFF. The CDR3 bases are TGTGCCAGCAGCCCACAGGGAATTACTACTGAAGCTTTCTTT.